The following is a TCR beta chain sequence with its context. The antigen remains undetermined. The source of the sample is a study of identical twins. CDR1 is MNHNS, CDR2 SASEGT, per germline. This CDR3 spans 15 amino acids. With V trimmed by 5 bases and J by 2 bases, 7 bases remained unmatched. TCRdb passed the 5' RACE reads through MiXCR, listing each CDR3 protein once. The data show approximately 500,000 distinct CDR3 sequences, 20% to 25% seen once. Overall study results and limits: The more abundant beta clonotypes in cord blood had fewer insertions, and memory repertoires did not show this. Less excess twin sharing appeared in beta out-of-frame sequences.

In addition, the sample was reused for a study of T cells expressing NK-cell markers. That work adds: Restricting sorting to alpha-beta TCR T cells was achieved in several experiments by an anti-gamma-delta TCR antibody. Dominant NKG2C+ clonotypes accounted for roughly 1.0-7.5% of CD8+ T cells in about 6 donors.

Material: CD4+ T cells sorted from blood. The sequence was collected from a woman under 30 in good health. V gene TRBV6-1 combines with J gene TRBJ2-3; 7 nucleotides line up with TRBD1. The CDR3 DNA reads as TGTGCCAGCAGTCAACAGGGGAACCCCACAGATACGCAGTATTTT. It yields the protein CASSQQGNPTDTQYF.